A single T cell receptor (beta chain) is shown here with its context. The antigen is not known. There are 13 residues in the CDR3. Trimming took off 2 bases at V and 5 bases at J, with 10 bases between the two ends. Germline CDR1 SGHRS, CDR2 YFSETQ. The sample belongs to a study of T cell responses to AZD1222 COVID-19 vaccine. Overall study findings and caveats: Two AZD1222 administrations were followed by greater Spike-specific TCR breadth and depth. Clonal diversity was possibly underestimated, and white British individuals and females predominated among donors.

TCRdb's table, derived via immunoSEQ multiplex PCR, lists solely in-frame clones and lacks some. Of 95,000 to 150,000 clones listed, 80% to 90% were seen once; the top ten hold approximately 3.4%. The chain employs TRBV5-1 and TRBJ1-1; D is ambiguous. The sequence was obtained from an adult in good health. Sequencing used peripheral blood, obtained on day 0 of AZD1222 vaccination. This CDR3 is CASSFEGWTEAFF. The CDR3 region has the DNA TGCGCCAGCAGCTTTGAGGGATGGACTGAAGCTTTCTTT.